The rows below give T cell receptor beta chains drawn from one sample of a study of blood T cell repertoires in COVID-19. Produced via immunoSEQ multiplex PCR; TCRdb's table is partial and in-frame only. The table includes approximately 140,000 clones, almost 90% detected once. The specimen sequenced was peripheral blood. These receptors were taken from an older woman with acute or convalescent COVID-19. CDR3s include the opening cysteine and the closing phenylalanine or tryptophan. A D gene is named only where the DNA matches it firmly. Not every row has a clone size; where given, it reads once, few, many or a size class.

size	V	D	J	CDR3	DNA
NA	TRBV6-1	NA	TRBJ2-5	CASSEVRLRGLTGGGAKETQYF	TGTGCCAGCAGTGAAGTGAGGTTGCGGGGACTGACGGGTGGAGGGGCAAAAGAGACCCAGTACTTC
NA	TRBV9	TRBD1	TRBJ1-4	CASSTSTGVGEKLFF	TGTGCCAGCAGCACATCGACAGGGGTGGGTGAAAAACTGTTTTTT
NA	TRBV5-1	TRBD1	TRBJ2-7	CASSFGGQVIPYEQYF	TGCGCCAGCAGCTTCGGCGGACAGGTGATCCCTTACGAGCAGTACTTC
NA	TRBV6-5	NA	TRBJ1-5	CASILISNQPQHF	TGTGCCAGCATTTTAATTAGCAATCAGCCCCAGCATTTT
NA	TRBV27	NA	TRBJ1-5	CASSPFSGSNQPQHF	TGTGCCAGCAGTCCATTCAGCGGTAGCAATCAGCCCCAGCATTTT
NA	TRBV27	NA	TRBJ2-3	CASSLSARTSDTQYF	TGTGCCAGCAGTTTATCCGCACGCACTTCCGATACGCAGTATTTT
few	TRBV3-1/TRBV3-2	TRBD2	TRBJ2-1	CASSQWILAGAHIGDEQFF	TGTGCCAGCAGCCAATGGATTCTAGCGGGGGCACATATTGGCGATGAGCAGTTCTTC
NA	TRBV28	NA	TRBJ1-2	CASSLLGRVGYGYTF	TGTGCCAGCAGTTTGCTGGGCAGGGTAGGCTATGGCTACACCTTC
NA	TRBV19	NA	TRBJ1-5	CASSNSRGNQPQHF	TGTGCCAGTAGTAATTCGAGGGGCAATCAGCCCCAGCATTTT
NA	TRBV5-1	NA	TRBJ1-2	CASSPLQDSYGYTF	TGCGCCAGCAGCCCCCTTCAAGACAGCTATGGCTACACCTTC
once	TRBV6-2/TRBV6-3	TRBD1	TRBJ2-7	CASSYTTWTGGLYEQYF	TGTGCCAGCAGTTACACAACTTGGACAGGCGGGCTCTACGAGCAGTACTTC
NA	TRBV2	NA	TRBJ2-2	CASSVMAGTNTGELFF	TGTGCCAGCAGTGTTATGGCAGGGACGAACACCGGGGAGCTGTTTTTT
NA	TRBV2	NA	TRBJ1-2	CASTPGQLNYGYTF	TGTGCCAGCACCCCCGGACAGTTAAACTATGGCTACACCTTC
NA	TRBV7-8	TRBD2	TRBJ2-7	CASSPRESYEQYF	TGTGCCAGCAGTCCGCGGGAGTCCTACGAGCAGTACTTC
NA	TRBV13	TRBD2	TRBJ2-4	CASSPSPGLAGGPGKNIQYF	TGTGCCAGCAGCCCATCTCCGGGACTAGCGGGGGGGCCTGGCAAAAACATTCAGTACTTC
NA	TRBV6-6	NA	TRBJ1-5	CASQGGNQPQHF	TGTGCCAGTCAGGGTGGCAATCAGCCCCAGCATTTT
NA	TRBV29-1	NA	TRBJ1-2	CSVRLRDPANYGYTF	TGCAGCGTCCGCCTCCGGGATCCGGCTAACTATGGCTACACCTTC
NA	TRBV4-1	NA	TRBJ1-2	CASSQDGAGVNYGYTF	TGCGCCAGCAGCCAAGACGGGGCAGGGGTGAACTATGGCTACACCTTC
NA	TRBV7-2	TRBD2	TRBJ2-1	CASSFRQRGGHNEQFF	TGTGCCAGCAGCTTCCGCCAGCGGGGGGGCCACAATGAGCAGTTCTTC
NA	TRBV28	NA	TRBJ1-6	CASGGGTYNSPLHF	TGTGCCAGTGGGGGAGGGACCTATAATTCACCCCTCCACTTT
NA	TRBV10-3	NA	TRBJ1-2	CAITSGTTIPSSYTF	TGTGCCATCACCTCCGGGACAACGATTCCCTCAAGCTACACCTTC
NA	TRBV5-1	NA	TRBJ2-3	CASSLEDTLLPSTDTQYF	TGCGCCAGCAGCTTGGAGGACACCTTACTGCCTAGCACAGATACGCAGTATTTT
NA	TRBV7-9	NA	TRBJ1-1	CASSRTGGRRDTEAFF	TGTGCCAGCAGTAGGACGGGGGGCCGGCGGGACACTGAAGCTTTCTTT
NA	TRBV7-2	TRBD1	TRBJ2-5	CASSLTGVGETQYF	TGTGCCAGCAGCCTCACAGGGGTCGGCGAGACCCAGTACTTC
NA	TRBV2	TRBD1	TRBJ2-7	CASGPGTGGREQYF	TGTGCCAGCGGGCCCGGGACAGGGGGGCGCGAGCAGTACTTC
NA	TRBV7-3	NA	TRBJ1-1	CASSPTGAGTEAFF	TGTGCCAGCAGCCCCACGGGTGCGGGCACTGAAGCTTTCTTT
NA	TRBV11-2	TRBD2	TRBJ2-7	CASSHLTSGGPTNDEQYF	TGTGCCAGCAGCCATCTGACTAGCGGGGGCCCCACTAATGACGAGCAGTACTTC
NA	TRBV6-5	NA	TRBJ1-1	CASRPYEGDTEAFF	TGTGCCAGCAGGCCGTATGAAGGGGACACTGAAGCTTTCTTT
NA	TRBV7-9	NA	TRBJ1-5	CASSPTGGNQPQHF	TGTGCCAGCAGCCCTACGGGGGGTAATCAGCCCCAGCATTTT
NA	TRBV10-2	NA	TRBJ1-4	CASSEIAGAEKLFF	TGCGCCAGCAGTGAGATAGCAGGGGCTGAAAAACTGTTTTTT
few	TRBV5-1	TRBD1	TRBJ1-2	CASGDRGLDGYTF	TGCGCCAGCGGGGACAGGGGGCTTGATGGCTACACCTTC
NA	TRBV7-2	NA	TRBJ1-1	CASSLSSRDEAFF	TGTGCCAGCAGCTTATCTTCCAGGGATGAAGCTTTCTTT
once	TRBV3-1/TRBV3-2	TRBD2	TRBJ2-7	CASSTSGGYEQYF	TGTGCCAGCTCGACTAGCGGGGGTTACGAGCAGTACTTC
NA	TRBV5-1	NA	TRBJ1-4	CASSTGPATNEKLFF	TGCGCCAGCAGCACAGGACCGGCAACTAATGAAAAACTGTTTTTT
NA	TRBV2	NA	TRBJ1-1	CASTLLAQSNTEAFF	TGTGCCAGCACCCTTCTGGCACAATCGAACACTGAAGCTTTCTTT
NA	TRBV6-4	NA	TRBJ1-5	CASRRQNYNQPQHF	TGTGCCAGCAGGAGACAGAACTACAATCAGCCCCAGCATTTT